Below are 20 T cell receptor beta chains sequenced from a single sample in a study of shared clonotypes between healthy human individuals. TCRdb's copy holds only in-frame clones and misses some; the assay was immunoSEQ multiplex PCR. Altogether around 2.3 million clones are present, nearly 97% being singletons, with the ten largest covering less than 0.15%. Sequencing used naive CD4+ T cells sorted from blood. Noted subset: CD45RA+ positively selected. These receptors all stem from a young man in good health.

The genes are TRBV7-2 and TRBJ2-7; possibly TRBD2 for D (5 bases). CDR1 and CDR2 (germline): SGHTA, FQGNSA. Trimming cost V 5 bases and J 0 bases, with 14 bases left between them. The CDR3 loop spans 15 amino acids. CDR3 loop: CASSGGGSGSYEQYF. The CDR3, as DNA: TGTGCCAGCAGCGGTGGTGGGAGCGGCTCCTACGAGCAGTACTTC.

This sequence joins TRBV19 and TRBJ2-4, with 7 bases that match TRBD2. V shed 7 bases, J shed 7 bases, and the junction held 7 bases outside the gene matches. Per germline, CDR1 LNHDA and CDR2 SQIVND (reference sequence). The CDR3 contains 13 residues. The CDR3 DNA is TGTGCCAGTAAGGTTCCCGGGGGGAACATTCAGTACTTC. Its protein product is CASKVPGGNIQYF.

The chain employs TRBV2 and TRBJ2-5; D remains ambiguous. Germline V gene lookup returns CDR1 SNHLY and CDR2 FYNNEI. The CDR3 extends over 12 amino acids. Trimming stripped 6 bases from V and 6 bases from J, with 11 bases between. CDR3 in amino acids: CASSANSQTQYF. CDR3 coding DNA: TGTGCCAGCAGCGCTAATAGCCAGACCCAGTACTTC. Full variable domain (missing parts from reference TRBV2 and TRBJ2-5): EPEVTQTPSHQVTQMGQEVILRCVPISNHLYFYWYRQILGQKVEFLVSFYNNEISEKSEIFDDQFSVERPDGSNFTLKIRSTKLEDSAMYFCASSANSQTQYFGPGTRLLVL.

The chain has TRBV29-1 and TRBJ2-7, with D unresolved. Germline V CDR1 and CDR2: SQVTM, ANQGSEA. The CDR3 contains 12 residues. Trimming took off 6 bases at V and 4 bases at J, with 13 bases between the two ends. The CDR3 here is CSVRRGSYEQYF. In DNA, the CDR3 is TGCAGCGTCCGCCGCGGATCTTACGAGCAGTACTTC.

V is TRBV27 and J is TRBJ2-1, with D unresolved. CDR1 is MNHEY and CDR2 is SMNVEV in the germline V gene (reference sequence). This CDR3 has 8 residues. Trimming cost V 7 bases and J 8 bases, with 0 bases left between them. The CDR3 here is CASNEQFF. In DNA form, the CDR3 reads TGTGCCAGCAATGAGCAGTTCTTC.

This clone came up once. The chain links TRBV5-6 to TRBJ1-5; a weak D match, TRBD1 (6 bases). CDR3 length: 16 residues. The V and J ends lost 2 bases and 0 bases respectively, with 12 bases between them. Per the germline V gene, CDR1 is SGHDT and CDR2 is YYEEEE. The CDR3 DNA reads TGTGCCAGCAGCTTACAGGGCCATTATAGCAATCAGCCCCAGCATTTT. Amino acids: CASSLQGHYSNQPQHF.

The chain uses TRBV5-1 and TRBJ1-6, with D maybe TRBD1 (5 bases). V shed 4 bases and J shed 0 bases, with 11 bases lying between them. The CDR3 length is 16 residues. Per the germline V gene, CDR1 is SGHRS and CDR2 is YFSETQ. CDR3 loop: CASSPTESSYNSPLHF. The CDR3 DNA sequence: TGCGCCAGCAGCCCGACAGAAAGCTCCTATAATTCACCCCTCCACTTT.

For this clone: Other DNA sequences of this sample code for an identical CDR3. The chain links TRBV7-9 to TRBJ1-3, with D possibly matching TRBD1 (5 bases). Trimming shortened V by 4 bases and J by 4 bases, and 11 bases separated the two germline ends. Germline V gene sequence: CDR1 SEHNR, CDR2 FQNEAQ (reference sequence). The CDR3 sequence is 14 residues long. DNA of the CDR3: TGTGCCAGCAGCTCAGGGATCTCCGGAAACACCATATATTTT. Translation gives CASSSGISGNTIYF.

The chain employs TRBV5-8 and TRBJ2-2; 14 bases match TRBD2. The germline V gene has CDR1 SGHTS and CDR2 YDEGEE. Losses at the gene ends were 4 bases for V and 5 bases for J; bases not matched to a gene: 4. The CDR3 covers 16 residues. The CDR3 loop reads CASSRGLAGATGELFF. The CDR3 DNA follows: TGTGCCAGCAGCCGGGGACTAGCGGGGGCAACCGGGGAGCTGTTTTTT.

This chain uses TRBV5-1 with TRBJ2-7; 8 nucleotides line up with TRBD1. Germline CDR1 reads SGHRS; CDR2 reads YFSETQ. The CDR3 consists of 15 residues. Unmatched junction bases numbered 7, after V lost 4 bases and J lost 1 base. In DNA, the CDR3 is TGCGCCAGCAGCGTGGACAGGGTCGGGTCCTACGAGCAGTACTTC. It codes for CASSVDRVGSYEQYF.

The J gene is TRBJ1-5, the V gene TRBV5-1, with 8 bases aligning to TRBD1. V was pared by 5 bases and J by 3 bases, with 7 bases of the junction left unmatched. Germline V gene lookup returns CDR1 SGHRS and CDR2 YFSETQ. The CDR3 extends over 15 amino acids. CDR3 loop: CASRRTGGDNQPQHF. The CDR3 DNA reads as TGCGCCAGCAGGCGCACAGGGGGGGACAATCAGCCCCAGCATTTT.

V gene TRBV5-1 combines with J gene TRBJ2-7, with 8 bases fitting TRBD2. The trim removed 4 bases at V and 4 bases at J, leaving 7 bases unmatched. The CDR3 spans 14 residues. From germline, CDR1 is SGHRS and CDR2 YFSETQ. CDR3 in DNA: TGCGCCAGCAGCGCCGCCAGCGGGGGTTACGAGCAGTACTTC. Translation gives CASSAASGGYEQYF.

The chain combines TRBV25-1 with TRBJ2-3, with D perhaps TRBD1 (5 bases). The germline CDR1 and CDR2 sequences are MGHDK and SYGVNS. V lost 11 bases, J lost 7 bases, and 19 bases lay in between. This CDR3 spans 13 amino acids. The CDR3: CAGARSNSNTQYF. The DNA of the CDR3 is TGTGCCGGGGCTAGGTCGAACTCGAATACGCAGTATTTT.

The gene calls are TRBV7-2 and TRBJ1-6, with D possibly matching TRBD1 (5 bases). This CDR3 has 14 residues. CDR1 is SGHTA, CDR2 FQGNSA, per germline. Trimming removed 3 bases from V and 3 bases from J, with 6 bases in between. CDR3 amino acids: CASSFGHYNSPLHF. CDR3 sequence (DNA): TGTGCCAGCAGCTTCGGACACTATAATTCACCCCTCCACTTT.

The chain joins TRBV27 to TRBJ2-5; 13 nucleotides align to TRBD2. The V and J ends lost 5 bases and 5 bases, in that order; junction bases with no gene match: 8. Germline CDR1 MNHEY, CDR2 SMNVEV (reference sequence). This CDR3 spans 16 amino acids. The CDR3 protein is CASSGTSGNPRETQYF. The CDR3 region has the DNA TGTGCCAGCAGTGGGACTAGCGGGAATCCACGGGAGACCCAGTACTTC.

The V call is TRBV6-5, the J call TRBJ2-2; TRBD1 is a possible D gene (6 bases). The ends were cut back, 1 base at V and 4 bases at J, with 13 bases in the middle. Germline loops: CDR1 MNHEY, CDR2 SVGAGI. The CDR3 consists of 16 residues. CDR3 bases: TGTGCCAGCAGTTACTTCCAACAGGGTTCCACCGGGGAGCTGTTTTTT. Encoded protein: CASSYFQQGSTGELFF.

This clone was counted a few times. Additional DNA sequences in this sample encode the identical CDR3. The chain couples TRBV25-1 to TRBJ1-5; no clear D gene. There are 12 residues in the CDR3. The V end was cut by 3 bases, the J end by 0 bases, with 0 bases between. In germline, CDR1 is MGHDK, CDR2 SYGVNS. CDR3 nucleotides: TGTGCCAGCAGTGATAGCAATCAGCCCCAGCATTTT. Translating it yields CASSDSNQPQHF.

The J gene is TRBJ2-7, the V gene TRBV2; no definite D call. The CDR3 is made up of 12 amino acids. Germline V gene data show CDR1 as SNHLY and CDR2 as FYNNEI. With 7 bases removed from V and 2 bases from J, the gap between germline ends came to 9 bases. CDR3 nucleotides: TGTGCCAGCAAGCCGACCACCTACGAGCAGTACTTC. It is translated as CASKPTTYEQYF.

J is TRBJ2-5 and V is TRBV5-4; 11 bases match TRBD2. CDR1 and CDR2 from the germline V gene are SGHNT and YYREEE (reference sequence). The CDR3 is 16 residues long. The J segment lost 3 bases and the V segment lost 2 bases, leaving 6 bases of the junction unmatched. This CDR3 is CASSLGLAGSKETQYF. The CDR3 DNA follows: TGTGCCAGCAGCTTAGGACTAGCGGGTTCAAAAGAGACCCAGTACTTC.

The gene calls are TRBV9 and TRBJ2-3; 8 nucleotides match TRBD2. This CDR3 has 14 amino acids. Germline-derived CDR1 and CDR2 are SGDLS and YYNGEE. V shed 0 bases, J shed 6 bases, and the junction held 3 bases outside the gene matches. The CDR3 DNA reads as TGTGCCAGCAGCGTAGGCAGCGGGAGTGATACGCAGTATTTT. Its translation is CASSVGSGSDTQYF.